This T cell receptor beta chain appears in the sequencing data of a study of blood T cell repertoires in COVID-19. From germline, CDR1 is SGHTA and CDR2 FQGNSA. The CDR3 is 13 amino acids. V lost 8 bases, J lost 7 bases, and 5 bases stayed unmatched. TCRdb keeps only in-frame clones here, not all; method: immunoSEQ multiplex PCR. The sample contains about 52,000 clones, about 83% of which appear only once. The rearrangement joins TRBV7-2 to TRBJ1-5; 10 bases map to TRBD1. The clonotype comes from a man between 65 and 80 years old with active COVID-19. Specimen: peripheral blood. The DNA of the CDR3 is TGTGCCAGCGGACGGGACAGGGGACAGCCCCAGCATTTT. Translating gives CASGRDRGQPQHF.